The 19 T cell receptor beta chains below all came from one sample that was sequenced in a study of CD8 T cells in Susac syndrome. Random hexamers primed reverse transcription of 0.5 to 1 ug RNA. From the immunoSEQ multiplex PCR reads, TCRdb called clonotypes with MiXCR, one entry per CDR3 protein. The repertoire holds around 79,000 distinct CDR3 sequences, around 94% seen once, with more than 0.4% in the top ten. Material for sequencing was CD8+ T cells from PBMCs. These receptors were obtained from a human donor with Susac syndrome.

This chain connects TRBV29-1 to TRBJ2-5; the match to TRBD1 covers 7 bases. CDR1 and CDR2 from the germline V gene are SQVTM and ANQGSEA. The junction had 20 bases not matched to a gene; V was cut back by 6 bases and J by 7 bases. The CDR3 runs 16 residues. CDR3 DNA: TGCAGCGTGCCCGCCCCGACAGGGACCAGAGGGGGGACCCAGTACTTC. Its protein product is CSVPAPTGTRGGTQYF.

The chain uses TRBV7-8 and TRBJ1-1; no definite D call. Deletions cut 2 bases from V and 1 base from J, with 2 bases between. The germline V gene has CDR1 SGHVS and CDR2 FQNEAQ. This CDR3 is 12 amino acids long. The CDR3 sequence: CASSLWNTEAFF. The CDR3 nucleotides are TGTGCCAGCAGCTTATGGAACACTGAAGCTTTCTTT.

The chain uses TRBV27 and TRBJ2-7; D could derive from TRBD1 or TRBD2 (6 bases each). The CDR3 is 15 residues long. Per the germline V gene, CDR1 is MNHEY and CDR2 is SMNVEV (reference sequence). Trimming shortened V by 2 bases and J by 1 base, and 12 bases separated the two germline ends. In DNA, the CDR3 is TGTGCCAGCAGTTTAAGGGGGGCGCCGTCCTACGAGCAGTACTTC. Translation: CASSLRGAPSYEQYF.

V usage is TRBV27 and J usage is TRBJ2-1; TRBD2 matches at 9 bases. The V gene's germline CDR1 is MNHEY and CDR2 SMNVEV (reference sequence). The V and J ends lost 3 bases and 6 bases, in that order; junction bases with no gene match: 3. The CDR3 is 14 residues long. This chain's CDR3 is CASSLAGGFNEQFF. The CDR3, as DNA: TGTGCCAGCAGTTTGGCGGGGGGGTTCAATGAGCAGTTCTTC.

V and J are TRBV5-1 and TRBJ2-5; the D gene could be TRBD1 or TRBD2 (6 bases each). The CDR3 has 16 amino acids. Germline lookup yields CDR1 SGHRS and CDR2 YFSETQ. V was shortened by 3 bases and J by 4 bases, with 19 bases between the two germline ends. CDR3 DNA sequence: TGCGCCAGCAGCTCCATCAGGGGCGCGGGGAGAGAGACCCAGTACTTC. Translated: CASSSIRGAGRETQYF.

V and J are TRBV9 and TRBJ2-5, with TRBD1 identical over 8 bases. In germline, CDR1 is SGDLS, CDR2 YYNGEE. The CDR3 is 17 residues long. V lost 4 bases and J lost 2; bases outside the gene matches: 13. The DNA for the CDR3 is TGTGCCAGCAGCCCTCGACAGGGGCAGTCCCTGCAAGAGACCCAGTACTTC. Amino acids: CASSPRQGQSLQETQYF.

V gene TRBV9 combines with J gene TRBJ2-7; D call uncertain. V lost 3 bases and J 5 bases, leaving 9 bases between the germline ends. This CDR3 comprises 12 residues. Germline lookup yields CDR1 SGDLS and CDR2 YYNGEE. In DNA form, the CDR3 reads TGTGCCAGCAGCGCCGGGTCTAACGAGCAGTACTTC. Translated, it gives CASSAGSNEQYF.

The rearrangement uses TRBV14 and TRBJ2-5, with TRBD1 matching over 8 bases. Germline CDR1 SGHDN, CDR2 FVKESK. CDR3 size: 15 residues. With 4 bases clipped from V and 4 bases from J, the junction kept 8 bases outside the gene matches. CDR3 protein: CASSRDRGWGETQYF. In DNA form, the CDR3 reads TGTGCCAGCAGCCGAGACAGGGGATGGGGAGAGACCCAGTACTTC.

To note about this clonotype: At one of its ends the junction is not consistent with the germline gene, which may arise from a read error. The chain combines TRBV15 with TRBJ2-4; the D gene is possibly TRBD2 (5 bases). The CDR3 spans 8 residues. Germline lookup yields CDR1 LNHNV and CDR2 YYDKDF (reference sequence). In DNA form, the CDR3 reads TGCTGGCGGGACATTCAGTACTTC. Translating gives CWRDIQYF.

The chain couples TRBV14 to TRBJ2-7; perhaps D is TRBD1 or TRBD2 (5 bases each). Germline lookup yields CDR1 SGHDN and CDR2 FVKESK. CDR3 length equals 14 residues. Between the trimmed V and J ends, which lost 0 bases and 2 bases, there was a span of 8 bases. The CDR3 spells CASSQETGPYEQYF. The CDR3 DNA reads TGTGCCAGCAGCCAAGAGACGGGGCCCTACGAGCAGTACTTC.

The chain combines TRBV13 with TRBJ1-1; TRBD1 agrees at 8 bases. CDR1 is PRHDT and CDR2 is FYEKMQ in the germline V gene (reference sequence). V lost 4 bases and J lost 5; bases outside the gene matches: 12. The CDR3 contains 16 residues. CDR3 residues: CASSSEGQGMRTEAFF. The CDR3 DNA is TGTGCCAGCAGCTCCGAAGGACAGGGAATGAGGACTGAAGCTTTCTTT.

This clonotype was found once. The V gene is TRBV9, the J gene TRBJ2-7; the D is unclear. There are 12 residues in the CDR3. CDR1 is SGDLS and CDR2 is YYNGEE in the germline V gene. The ends were cut back, 3 bases at V and 6 bases at J, with 10 bases in the middle. In nucleotides, the CDR3 is TGTGCCAGCAGCGATGGCCCCGGCGAGCAGTACTTC. Translating it yields CASSDGPGEQYF.

The gene calls are TRBV7-6 and TRBJ1-6; D remains ambiguous. V dropped 6 bases and J dropped 5 bases, with 11 bases sitting between them. CDR3 length equals 14 residues. In germline, CDR1 is SGHVS, CDR2 FNYEAQ. DNA for the CDR3: TGTGCCAGCAGGTCCGAGGGCAATAATTCACCCCTCCACTTT. Translation: CASRSEGNNSPLHF.

This clonotype was seen once. CDR3 in amino acids: CASSVSAGPTYEQYF. CDR3 nucleotide sequence: TGTGCCAGCAGCGTATCGGCAGGGCCCACCTACGAGCAGTACTTC. V and J are TRBV9 and TRBJ2-7; tentatively, D is TRBD1 (5 bases). This CDR3 has 15 residues. V was clipped by 1 base and J by 2 bases, with 13 bases between them. The V gene's germline CDR1 is SGDLS and CDR2 YYNGEE.

The chain links TRBV7-2 to TRBJ2-7; no definite D call. Trimming shortened V by 6 bases and J by 1 base, and 10 bases separated the two germline ends. Germline assignment: CDR1 SGHTA and CDR2 FQGNSA. This CDR3 has 13 residues. This chain's CDR3 is CASRGAGSYEQYF. The DNA of the CDR3 is TGTGCCAGCAGGGGCGCCGGTTCCTACGAGCAGTACTTC.

The DNA of the CDR3 is TGTGCCAGCAGCTTATTGGGGGGATTGGATGAAAAACTGTTTTTT. Residues: CASSLLGGLDEKLFF. The chain has TRBV7-9 and TRBJ1-4; D is perhaps TRBD1 (5 bases). The CDR3 totals 15 residues. Looked up from germline, CDR1 is SEHNR and CDR2 is FQNEAQ (reference sequence). V gave up 2 bases and J gave up 6 bases, with 13 bases separating them.

V usage is TRBV5-1 and J usage is TRBJ2-3; a weak D match, TRBD1 (5 bases). CDR1 and CDR2 (germline): SGHRS, YFSETQ. This CDR3 region has 16 residues. The V gene lost 4 bases and the J gene lost 4 bases, with 19 bases spanning the gap. In DNA, the CDR3 is TGCGCCAGCAGCCCTCGGCCAGGGTCCCACCCAGATACGCAGTATTTT. It is translated as CASSPRPGSHPDTQYF.

J is TRBJ2-3 and V is TRBV2, with D possibly being TRBD2 (5 bases). The CDR3 covers 16 residues. The germline CDR1 and CDR2 sequences are SNHLY and FYNNEI. With 3 bases removed from V and 4 bases from J, the gap between germline ends came to 17 bases. The CDR3 region is CASSEGRGIYSDTQYF. The CDR3 DNA reads as TGTGCCAGCAGTGAGGGTCGGGGTATTTACTCAGATACGCAGTATTTT.

The chain couples TRBV9 to TRBJ1-2; no reliable D call. Trimming took 3 bases from V and 4 from J, leaving 13 bases between them. The CDR3 runs 14 residues. The germline gives CDR1 SGDLS, CDR2 YYNGEE. For the CDR3, the DNA is TGTGCCAGCAGCGACGGAGACGGATTCTATGGCTACACCTTC. Protein product: CASSDGDGFYGYTF.